Following are 10 T cell receptor beta chains from one sample sequenced in a study of T cell responses to AZD1222 COVID-19 vaccine. The data were produced by immunoSEQ multiplex PCR, yet TCRdb's version contains in-frame clones alone and is incomplete. The data contain fewer than 200,000 clones, just over 85% of them singletons. The sample consisted of peripheral blood, taken on day 0 of AZD1222 vaccination. Every receptor here comes from an adult in good health.

This rearrangement joins TRBV19 to TRBJ1-5; TRBD1 is a possible D gene (5 bases). Germline lookup yields CDR1 LNHDA and CDR2 SQIVND (reference sequence). V gave up 7 bases and J gave up 6 bases, with 22 bases separating them. This CDR3 is built from 16 residues. The CDR3 DNA is TGTGCCAGTACCACATCCTGGGGGGGTAACAGTCAGCCCCAGCATTTT. Translated: CASTTSWGGNSQPQHF.

The CDR3 nucleotides are TGTGCCGTCCCAAACCGGGACACTTCCTACGAGCAGTACTTC. Protein product: CAVPNRDTSYEQYF. The genes are TRBV28 and TRBJ2-7, with a weak D call TRBD1 (6 bases). The CDR3 is 14 residues long. Trimming cost V 11 bases and J 1 base, with 18 bases left between them. In germline, CDR1 is MDHEN, CDR2 SYDVKM.

The chain employs TRBV27 and TRBJ2-1; TRBD1 might be the D (6 bases). Trimming cost V 5 bases and J 1 base, with 12 bases left between them. Germline-derived CDR1 and CDR2 are MNHEY and SMNVEV (reference sequence). This CDR3 has 15 amino acids. The CDR3 DNA is TGTGCCAGCAGTCACCCACAGGGTTCCTACAATGAGCAGTTCTTC. Residues: CASSHPQGSYNEQFF.

The chain links TRBV7-2 to TRBJ1-2, with a tentative D call TRBD1 (5 bases). With 1 base removed from V and 7 bases from J, the gap between germline ends came to 13 bases. This CDR3 spans 14 amino acids. The germline gives CDR1 SGHTA, CDR2 FQGNSA. Here the CDR3 DNA reads TGTGCCAGCAGCTTAGTTCGGGGGGAGGGTGGCTACACCTTC. This sequence encodes CASSLVRGEGGYTF.

The chain recombines TRBV28 with TRBJ2-1; D ambiguous. V was trimmed by 6 bases and J by 0 bases, leaving 9 bases between them. The length of the CDR3 is 14 residues. The germline CDR1 and CDR2 sequences are MDHEN and SYDVKM. Written as DNA, the CDR3 is TGTGCCAGCAGGGCACTAAGCTCCTACAATGAGCAGTTCTTC. It specifies CASRALSSYNEQFF.

This CDR3 is CASSENGATYEQYF. CDR3 sequence (DNA): TGTGCCAGCAGTGAAAACGGAGCTACCTACGAGCAGTACTTC. The chain carries TRBV6-1 and TRBJ2-7, with no clear D. The CDR3 covers 14 residues. In germline, CDR1 is MNHNS, CDR2 SASEGT. Trimming cost V 2 bases and J 2 bases, with 10 bases left between them.

This clone was detected once. This chain joins TRBV9 and TRBJ2-4; 7 nucleotides agree with TRBD2. The CDR3 has 14 residues. The germline CDR1 and CDR2 sequences are SGDLS and YYNGEE. V shed 0 bases, J shed 6 bases, and the junction held 3 bases outside the gene matches. The DNA of the CDR3 is TGTGCCAGCAGCGTAGAAGCGGGGTTAAACATTCAGTACTTC. Translation gives CASSVEAGLNIQYF.

A single count supports this clone. The chain joins TRBV7-8 to TRBJ1-1; 8 bases map to TRBD1. V shed 4 bases and J 1 base; nucleotides not matched to a gene: 17. The CDR3 runs 19 residues. Germline assignment: CDR1 SGHVS and CDR2 FQNEAQ. The CDR3 DNA reads TGTGCCAGCAGCTCGTCTAGTCGGGACGACAGGGGATGGAACACTGAAGCTTTCTTT. Its translation: CASSSSSRDDRGWNTEAFF.

This chain connects TRBV18 to TRBJ1-3, with D perhaps matching TRBD1 (5 bases). Germline V gene data show CDR1 as KGHSH and CDR2 as LQKENI. This CDR3 has 15 residues. V was cut by 3 bases and J by 0 bases, with 9 bases left in between. In nucleotides, the CDR3 is TGTGCCAGCTCACCCATGGGGACCTCTGGAAACACCATATATTTT. Translating gives CASSPMGTSGNTIYF.

V gene TRBV5-5 combines with J gene TRBJ1-5, with a possible D match to TRBD1 (5 bases). This CDR3 has 15 residues. Germline V gene sequence: CDR1 SGHKS, CDR2 YYEKEE (reference sequence). V lost 4 bases and J 5 bases, leaving 16 bases between the germline ends. The CDR3 DNA reads TGTGCCAGCAGCCAGGGAGGAACAGTCGATCAGCCCCAGCATTTT. Protein sequence: CASSQGGTVDQPQHF. Full variable domain (rest looked up from reference TRBV5-5 and TRBJ1-5): DAGVTQSPTHLIKTRGQQVTLRCSPISGHKSVSWYQQVLGQGPQFIFQYYEKEERGRGNFPDRFSARQFPNYSSELNVNALLLGDSALYLCASSQGGTVDQPQHFGDGTRLSIL.